The subject of this entry is one T cell receptor beta chain. These data originate in a study of blood T cell repertoires in COVID-19. CDR1 is GTSNPN, CDR2 SVGIG, per germline (reference sequence). Trimming removed 5 bases at V and 11 bases at J, with 13 bases between. CDR3 length: 12 residues. TCRdb's table, derived via immunoSEQ multiplex PCR, lists solely in-frame clones and lacks some. The table lists about 200,000 clones, around four fifths of them singletons. Sequenced material: peripheral blood. This sequence was found in a man aged 60 to 69 with COVID-19, enrolled during active disease. V is TRBV30 and J is TRBJ1-6; D is undetermined. The CDR3 DNA is TGTGCCTGGCAGCGGTTTATGACACCCCTCCACTTT. Translated, it gives CAWQRFMTPLHF. Combining the CDR3 with reference TRBV30 and TRBJ1-6 gives the whole variable domain SQTIHQWPATLVQPVGSPLSLECTVEGTSNPNLYWYRQAAGRGLQLLFYSVGIGQISSEVPQNLSASRPQDRQFILSSKKLLLSDSGFYLCAWQRFMTPLHFGNGTRLTVT.